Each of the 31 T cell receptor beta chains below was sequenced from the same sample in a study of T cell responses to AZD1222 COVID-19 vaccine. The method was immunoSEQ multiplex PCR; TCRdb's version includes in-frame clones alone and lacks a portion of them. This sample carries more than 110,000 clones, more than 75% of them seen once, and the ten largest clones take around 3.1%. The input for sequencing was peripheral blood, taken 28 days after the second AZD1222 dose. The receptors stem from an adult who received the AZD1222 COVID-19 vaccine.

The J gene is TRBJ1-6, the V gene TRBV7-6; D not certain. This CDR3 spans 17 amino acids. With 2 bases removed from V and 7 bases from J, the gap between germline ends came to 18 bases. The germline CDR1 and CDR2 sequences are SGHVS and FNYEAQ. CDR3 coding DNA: TGTGCCAGCAGCTTAAGTCGGCAACCCTCGGCAAATTCACCCCTCCACTTT. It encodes CASSLSRQPSANSPLHF. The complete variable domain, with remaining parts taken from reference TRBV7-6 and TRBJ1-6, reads GAGVSQSPRYKVTKRGQDVALRCDPISGHVSLYWYRQALGQGPEFLTYFNYEAQQDKSGLPNDRFSAERPEGSISTLTIQRTEQRDSAMYRCASSLSRQPSANSPLHFGNGTRLTVT.

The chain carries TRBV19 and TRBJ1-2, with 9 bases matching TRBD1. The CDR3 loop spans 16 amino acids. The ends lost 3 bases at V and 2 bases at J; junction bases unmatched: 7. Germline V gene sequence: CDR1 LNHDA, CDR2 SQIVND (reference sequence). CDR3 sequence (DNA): TGTGCCAGTAGTATCTGGTCCGGGACAGGGAACTATGGCTACACCTTC. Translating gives CASSIWSGTGNYGYTF.

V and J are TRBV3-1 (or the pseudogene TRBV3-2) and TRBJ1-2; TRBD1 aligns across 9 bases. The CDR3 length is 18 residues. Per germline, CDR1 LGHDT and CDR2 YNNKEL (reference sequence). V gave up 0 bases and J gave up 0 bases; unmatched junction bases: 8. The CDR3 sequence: CASSQETLTGGSNYGYTF. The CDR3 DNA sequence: TGTGCCAGCAGCCAAGAGACACTTACAGGGGGCTCTAACTATGGCTACACCTTC.

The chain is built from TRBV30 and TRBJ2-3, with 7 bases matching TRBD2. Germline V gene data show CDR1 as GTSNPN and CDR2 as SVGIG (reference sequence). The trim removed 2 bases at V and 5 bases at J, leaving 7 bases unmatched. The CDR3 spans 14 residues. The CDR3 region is CAWSRTAGEDTQYF. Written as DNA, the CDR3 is TGTGCCTGGAGTAGGACGGCGGGAGAAGATACGCAGTATTTT.

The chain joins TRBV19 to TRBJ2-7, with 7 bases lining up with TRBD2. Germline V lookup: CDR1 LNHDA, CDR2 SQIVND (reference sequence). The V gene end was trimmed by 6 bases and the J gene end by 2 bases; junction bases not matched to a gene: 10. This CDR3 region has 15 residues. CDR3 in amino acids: CASRGSSGLTYEQYF. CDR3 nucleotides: TGTGCCAGTAGGGGTTCTAGCGGATTGACCTACGAGCAGTACTTC.

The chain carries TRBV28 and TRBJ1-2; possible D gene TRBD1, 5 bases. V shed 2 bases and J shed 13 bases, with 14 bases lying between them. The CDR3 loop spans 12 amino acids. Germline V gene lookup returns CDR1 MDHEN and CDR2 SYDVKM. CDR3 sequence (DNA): TGTGCCAGCAGTTTAATCGGCAGGGTATTCACCTTC. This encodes CASSLIGRVFTF.

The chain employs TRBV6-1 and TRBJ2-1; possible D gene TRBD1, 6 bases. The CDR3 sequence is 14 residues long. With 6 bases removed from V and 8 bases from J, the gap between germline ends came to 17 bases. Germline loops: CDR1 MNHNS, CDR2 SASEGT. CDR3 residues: CASRTIPEGDEQFF. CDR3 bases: TGTGCCAGCAGAACCATCCCCGAGGGGGATGAGCAGTTCTTC.

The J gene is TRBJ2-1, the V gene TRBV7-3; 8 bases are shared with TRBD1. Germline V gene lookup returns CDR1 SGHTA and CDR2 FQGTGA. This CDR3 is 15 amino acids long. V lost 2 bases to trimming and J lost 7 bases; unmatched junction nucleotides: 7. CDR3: CASSLGAGGLNEQFF. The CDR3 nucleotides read TGTGCCAGCAGCTTAGGGGCAGGGGGCTTGAATGAGCAGTTCTTC. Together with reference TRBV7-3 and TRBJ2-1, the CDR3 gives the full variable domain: GAGVSQTPSNKVTEKGKYVELRCDPISGHTALYWYRQSLGQGPEFLIYFQGTGAADDSGLPNDRFFAVRPEGSVSTLKIQRTERGDSAVYLCASSLGAGGLNEQFFGPGTRLTVL.

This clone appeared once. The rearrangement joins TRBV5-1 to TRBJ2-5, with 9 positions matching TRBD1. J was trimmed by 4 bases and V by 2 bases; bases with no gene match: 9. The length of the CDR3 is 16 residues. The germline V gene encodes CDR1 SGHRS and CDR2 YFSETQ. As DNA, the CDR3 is TGCGCCAGCAGCTTATTTGGGACAGGGACGTCAGAGACCCAGTACTTC. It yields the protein CASSLFGTGTSETQYF.

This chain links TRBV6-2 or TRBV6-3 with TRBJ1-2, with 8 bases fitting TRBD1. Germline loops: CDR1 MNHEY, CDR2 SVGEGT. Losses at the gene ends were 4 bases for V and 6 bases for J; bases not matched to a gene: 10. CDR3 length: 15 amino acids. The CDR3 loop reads CASSSTPDRENGYTF. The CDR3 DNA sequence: TGTGCCAGCAGTTCGACCCCGGACAGGGAGAATGGCTACACCTTC.

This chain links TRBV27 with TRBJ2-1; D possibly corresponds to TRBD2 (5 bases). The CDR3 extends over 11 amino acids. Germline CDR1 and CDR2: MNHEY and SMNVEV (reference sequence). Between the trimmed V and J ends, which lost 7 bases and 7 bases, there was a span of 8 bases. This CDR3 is CASTRENEQFF. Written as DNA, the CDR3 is TGTGCCAGCACCCGGGAAAATGAGCAGTTCTTC.

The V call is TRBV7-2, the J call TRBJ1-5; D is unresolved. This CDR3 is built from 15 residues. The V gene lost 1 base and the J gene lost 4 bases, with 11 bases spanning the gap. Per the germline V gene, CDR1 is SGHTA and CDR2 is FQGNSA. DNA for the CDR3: TGTGCCAGCAGCTTAGACCCGAACCCTAATCAGCCCCAGCATTTT. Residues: CASSLDPNPNQPQHF.

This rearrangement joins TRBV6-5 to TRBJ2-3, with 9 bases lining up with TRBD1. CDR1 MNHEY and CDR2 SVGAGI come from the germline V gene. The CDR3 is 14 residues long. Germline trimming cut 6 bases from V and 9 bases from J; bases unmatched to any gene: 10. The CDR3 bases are TGTGCCAGCAGCGGGACAGGGTCGAGGAGAACGCAGTATTTT. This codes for CASSGTGSRRTQYF.

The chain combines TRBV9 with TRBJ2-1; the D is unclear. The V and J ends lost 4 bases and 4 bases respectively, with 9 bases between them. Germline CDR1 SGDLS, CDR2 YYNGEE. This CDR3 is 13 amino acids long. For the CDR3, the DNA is TGTGCCAGCAGCATTAGTATATACAATGAGCAGTTCTTC. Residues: CASSISIYNEQFF.

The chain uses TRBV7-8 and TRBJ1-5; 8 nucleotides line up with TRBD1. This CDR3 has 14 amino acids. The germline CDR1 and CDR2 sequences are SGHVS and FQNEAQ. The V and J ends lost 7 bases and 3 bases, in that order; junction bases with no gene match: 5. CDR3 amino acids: CASTTDRVNQPQHF. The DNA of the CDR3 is TGTGCCAGCACCACGGACAGGGTCAATCAGCCCCAGCATTTT.

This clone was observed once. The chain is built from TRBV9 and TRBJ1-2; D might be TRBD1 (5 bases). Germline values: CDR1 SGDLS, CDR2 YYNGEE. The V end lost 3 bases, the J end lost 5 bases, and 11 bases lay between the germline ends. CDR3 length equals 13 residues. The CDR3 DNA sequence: TGTGCCAGCAGCGCTGGGGGGACGTATGGCTACACCTTC. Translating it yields CASSAGGTYGYTF.

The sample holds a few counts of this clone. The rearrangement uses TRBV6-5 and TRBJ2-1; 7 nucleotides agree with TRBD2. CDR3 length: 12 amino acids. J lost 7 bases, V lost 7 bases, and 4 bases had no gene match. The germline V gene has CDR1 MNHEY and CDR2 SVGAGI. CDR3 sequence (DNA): TGTGCCAGCATGGGACTATGGAATGAGCAGTTCTTC. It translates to CASMGLWNEQFF.

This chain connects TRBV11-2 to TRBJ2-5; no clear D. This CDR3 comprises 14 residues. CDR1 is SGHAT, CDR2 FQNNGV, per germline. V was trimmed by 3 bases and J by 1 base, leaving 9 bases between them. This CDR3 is CASSFGARQETQYF. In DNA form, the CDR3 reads TGTGCCAGCAGCTTCGGTGCACGCCAAGAGACCCAGTACTTC.

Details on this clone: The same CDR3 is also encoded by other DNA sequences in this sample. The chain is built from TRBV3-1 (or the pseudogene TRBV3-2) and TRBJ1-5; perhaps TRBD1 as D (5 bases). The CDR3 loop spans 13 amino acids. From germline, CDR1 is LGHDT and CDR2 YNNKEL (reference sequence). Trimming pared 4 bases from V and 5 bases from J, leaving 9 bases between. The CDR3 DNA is TGTGCCAGCAGCCCCCAAGGGGATCAGCCCCAGCATTTT. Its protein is CASSPQGDQPQHF.

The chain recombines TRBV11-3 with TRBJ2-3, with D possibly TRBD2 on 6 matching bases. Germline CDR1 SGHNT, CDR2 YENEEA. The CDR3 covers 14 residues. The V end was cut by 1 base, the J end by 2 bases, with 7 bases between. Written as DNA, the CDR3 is TGTGCCAGCAGCTTAGGGAGGGCCACAGATACGCAGTATTTT. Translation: CASSLGRATDTQYF.

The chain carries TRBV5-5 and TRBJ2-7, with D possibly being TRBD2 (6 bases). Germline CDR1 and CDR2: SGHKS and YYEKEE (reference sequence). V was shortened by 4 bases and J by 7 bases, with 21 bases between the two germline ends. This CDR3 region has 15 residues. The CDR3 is CASSPYGSKVLEQYF. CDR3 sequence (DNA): TGTGCCAGCAGCCCCTACGGGAGTAAGGTTTTGGAGCAGTACTTC.

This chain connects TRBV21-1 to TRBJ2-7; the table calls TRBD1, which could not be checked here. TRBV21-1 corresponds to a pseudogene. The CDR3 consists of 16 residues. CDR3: CASSKVGGRPSYEQYF. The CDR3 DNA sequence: TGTGCCAGCAGCAAAGTAGGGGGCAGGCCCTCCTACGAGCAGTACTTC.

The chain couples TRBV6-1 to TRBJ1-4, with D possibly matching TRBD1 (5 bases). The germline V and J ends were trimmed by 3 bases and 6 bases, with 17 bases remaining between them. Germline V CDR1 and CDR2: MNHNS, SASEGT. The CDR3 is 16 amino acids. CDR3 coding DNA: TGTGCCAGCAGTGACCCCTTCAGGGCCCAGGATGAAAAACTGTTTTTT. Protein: CASSDPFRAQDEKLFF.

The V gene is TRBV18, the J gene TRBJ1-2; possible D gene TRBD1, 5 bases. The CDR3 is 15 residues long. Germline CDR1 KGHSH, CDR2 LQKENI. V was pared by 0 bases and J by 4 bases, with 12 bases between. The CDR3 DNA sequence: TGTGCCAGCTCACCACCCGGACCAGGGAGCTATGGCTACACCTTC. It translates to CASSPPGPGSYGYTF.

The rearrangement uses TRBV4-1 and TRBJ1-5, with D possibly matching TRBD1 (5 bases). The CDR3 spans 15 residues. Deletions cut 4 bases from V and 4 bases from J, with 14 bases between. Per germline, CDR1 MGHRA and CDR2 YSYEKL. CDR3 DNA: TGCGCCAGCAGCCCCCGGGACGGACATAATCAGCCCCAGCATTTT. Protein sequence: CASSPRDGHNQPQHF.

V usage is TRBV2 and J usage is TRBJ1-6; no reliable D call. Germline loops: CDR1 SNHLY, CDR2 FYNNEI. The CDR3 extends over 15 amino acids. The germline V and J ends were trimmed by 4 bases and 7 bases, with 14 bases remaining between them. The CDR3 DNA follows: TGTGCCAGCAGTGGGGCCTCTCCCTTGAATTCACCCCTCCACTTT. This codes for CASSGASPLNSPLHF.

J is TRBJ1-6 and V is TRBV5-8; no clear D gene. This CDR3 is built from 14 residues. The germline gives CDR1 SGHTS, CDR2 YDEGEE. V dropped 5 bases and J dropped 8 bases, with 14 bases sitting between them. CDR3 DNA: TGTGCCAGCAGTACACGGGGTGGGCATTCACCCCTCCACTTT. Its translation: CASSTRGGHSPLHF.

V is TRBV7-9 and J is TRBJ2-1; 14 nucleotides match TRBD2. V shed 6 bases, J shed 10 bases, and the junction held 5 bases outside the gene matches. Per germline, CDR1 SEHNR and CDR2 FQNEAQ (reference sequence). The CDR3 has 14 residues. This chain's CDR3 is CASSRGLAGDEQFF. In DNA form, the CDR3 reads TGTGCCAGCAGTCGGGGACTAGCGGGGGACGAGCAGTTCTTC. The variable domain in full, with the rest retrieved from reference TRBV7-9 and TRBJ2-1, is DTGVSQNPRHKITKRGQNVTFRCDPISEHNRLYWYRQTLGQGPEFLTYFQNEAQLEKSRLLSDRFSAERPKGSFSTLEIQRTEQGDSAMYLCASSRGLAGDEQFFGPGTRLTVL.

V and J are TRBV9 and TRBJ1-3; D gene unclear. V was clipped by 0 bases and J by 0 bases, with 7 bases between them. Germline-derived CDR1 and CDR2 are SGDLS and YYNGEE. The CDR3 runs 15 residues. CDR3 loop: CASSVDGNSGNTIYF. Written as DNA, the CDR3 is TGTGCCAGCAGCGTAGACGGAAACTCTGGAAACACCATATATTTT.

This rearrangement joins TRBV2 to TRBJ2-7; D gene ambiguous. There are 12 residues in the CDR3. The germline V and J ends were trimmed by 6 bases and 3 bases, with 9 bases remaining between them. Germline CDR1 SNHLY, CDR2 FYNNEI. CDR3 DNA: TGTGCCAGCAGGGTGGGTGGCTACGAGCAGTACTTC. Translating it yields CASRVGGYEQYF.

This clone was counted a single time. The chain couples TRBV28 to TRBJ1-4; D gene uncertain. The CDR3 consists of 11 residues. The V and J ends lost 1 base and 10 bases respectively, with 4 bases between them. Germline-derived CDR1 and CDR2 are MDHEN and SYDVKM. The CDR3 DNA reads TGTGCCAGCAGTTTATTAGGAAAACTGTTTTTT. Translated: CASSLLGKLFF.